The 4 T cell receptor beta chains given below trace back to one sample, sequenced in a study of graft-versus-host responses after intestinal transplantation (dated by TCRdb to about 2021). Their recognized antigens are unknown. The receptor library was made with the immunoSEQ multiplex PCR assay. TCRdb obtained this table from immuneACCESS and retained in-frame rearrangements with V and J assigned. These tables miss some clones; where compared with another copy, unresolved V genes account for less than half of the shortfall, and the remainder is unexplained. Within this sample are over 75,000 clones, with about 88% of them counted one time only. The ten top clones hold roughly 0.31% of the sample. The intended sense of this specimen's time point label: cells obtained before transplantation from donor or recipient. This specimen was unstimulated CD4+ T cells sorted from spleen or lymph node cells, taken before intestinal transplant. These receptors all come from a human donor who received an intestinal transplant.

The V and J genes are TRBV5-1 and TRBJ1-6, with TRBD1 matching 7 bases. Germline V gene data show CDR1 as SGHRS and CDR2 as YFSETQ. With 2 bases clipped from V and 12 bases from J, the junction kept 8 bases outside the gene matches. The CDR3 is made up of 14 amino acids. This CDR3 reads CASSFGDRRGPLHF. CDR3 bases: TGCGCCAGCAGCTTCGGGGACAGAAGAGGACCCCTCCACTTT.

The CDR3 is CASSLLRQGAYGYTF. CDR3 in DNA: TGTGCCAGCAGTTTACTTCGACAGGGTGCCTATGGCTACACCTTC. The chain is built from TRBV28 and TRBJ1-2; 7 bases align to TRBD1. Per the germline V gene, CDR1 is MDHEN and CDR2 is SYDVKM. The CDR3 runs 15 residues. J gave up 4 bases and V 2 bases, and 7 bases lay outside the gene matches.

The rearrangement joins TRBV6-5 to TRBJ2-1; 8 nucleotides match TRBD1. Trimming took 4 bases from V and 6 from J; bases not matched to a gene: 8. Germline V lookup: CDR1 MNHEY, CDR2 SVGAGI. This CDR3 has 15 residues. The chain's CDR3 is CASSSGGGFSNEQFF. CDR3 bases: TGTGCCAGCAGTTCAGGGGGCGGTTTTAGCAATGAGCAGTTCTTC.

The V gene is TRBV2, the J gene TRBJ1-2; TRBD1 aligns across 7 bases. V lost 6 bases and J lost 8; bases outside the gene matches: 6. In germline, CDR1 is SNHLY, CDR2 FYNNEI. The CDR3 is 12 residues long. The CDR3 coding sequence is TGTGCCAGCAGATACAGGGGTACAGGCTACACCTTC. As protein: CASRYRGTGYTF.